What follows are 13 T cell receptor beta chains derived from one specimen sequenced in a study of blood T cell repertoires in COVID-19. TCRdb keeps only in-frame clones here, not all; method: immunoSEQ multiplex PCR. The data show around 130,000 clones, with 82% seen just once and roughly 12% held by the top ten. Specimen: peripheral blood. The receptors stem from a human donor in a cohort sampled during active COVID-19.

The chain has TRBV6-6 and TRBJ1-6; D is undetermined. CDR3 length: 13 residues. Trimming removed 5 bases at V and 8 bases at J, with 10 bases between. CDR1 MNHNY and CDR2 SVGAGI come from the germline V gene (reference sequence). The CDR3 coding sequence is TGTGCCAGCAGTCCAACAGCGGATTCACCCCTCCACTTT. This gives the protein CASSPTADSPLHF.

This clone showed up just a few times. The CDR3: CASSSRGASNEQFF. The DNA for the CDR3 is TGTGCCAGCAGCTCCCGGGGGGCCTCCAATGAGCAGTTCTTC. The chain joins TRBV13 to TRBJ2-1; possibly TRBD2 for D (7 bases). Germline CDR1 reads PRHDT; CDR2 reads FYEKMQ (reference sequence). Trimming pared 4 bases from V and 6 bases from J, leaving 13 bases between. This CDR3 has 14 residues.

The rearrangement links TRBV7-2 to TRBJ2-5; 7 bases agree with TRBD1. This CDR3 contains 15 residues. Germline V gene sequence: CDR1 SGHTA, CDR2 FQGNSA. Trimming cost V 5 bases and J 4 bases; bases outside gene matches: 10. CDR3 sequence: CASSTSSGTVETQYF. DNA of the CDR3: TGTGCCAGCAGCACGAGCTCCGGGACAGTAGAGACCCAGTACTTC. Combining the CDR3 with reference TRBV7-2 and TRBJ2-5 gives the whole variable domain GAGVSQSPSNKVTEKGKDVELRCDPISGHTALYWYRQSLGQGLEFLIYFQGNSAPDKSGLPSDRFSAERTGGSVSTLTIQRTQQEDSAVYLCASSTSSGTVETQYFGPGTRLLVL.

The rearrangement links TRBV5-1 to TRBJ1-1; D call uncertain. Looked up from germline, CDR1 is SGHRS and CDR2 is YFSETQ. Trimming cost V 3 bases and J 2 bases, with 11 bases left between them. The CDR3 extends over 14 amino acids. The CDR3 DNA follows: TGCGCCAGCAGCTCGACTACGGGAAACACTGAAGCTTTCTTT. Encoded protein: CASSSTTGNTEAFF.

The table lists this clone with a count of one. The CDR3 protein is CASSFQGSNQPQHF. The CDR3 nucleotides read TGTGCCAGCAGCTTTCAGGGTAGCAATCAGCCCCAGCATTTT. The chain joins TRBV5-5 to TRBJ1-5, with D perhaps matching TRBD1 (5 bases). The length of the CDR3 is 14 residues. Germline lookup yields CDR1 SGHKS and CDR2 YYEKEE (reference sequence). Trimming cost V 2 bases and J 0 bases, with 6 bases left between them.

The chain combines TRBV15 with TRBJ2-5; D may be TRBD2 (5 bases). The V end lost 9 bases, the J end lost 5 bases, and 16 bases lay between the germline ends. Per the germline V gene, CDR1 is LNHNV and CDR2 is YYDKDF (reference sequence). The CDR3 covers 13 residues. In nucleotides, the CDR3 is TGTGCCACGAATCACGGAGCGGAGGAGACCCAGTACTTC. Its translation is CATNHGAEETQYF.

This chain uses TRBV19 with TRBJ1-6; 8 bases line up with TRBD1. Germline CDR1 LNHDA, CDR2 SQIVND (reference sequence). V shed 9 bases and J 10 bases; nucleotides not matched to a gene: 8. The CDR3 loop spans 13 amino acids. CDR3 in DNA: TGTGCCAGCCGGCGGACAGGGCCCTCACCCCTCCACTTT. It translates to CASRRTGPSPLHF.

The V and J genes are TRBV10-2 and TRBJ2-3; D may be TRBD1 (6 bases). From germline, CDR1 is WSHSY and CDR2 SAAADI. Trimming took 6 bases from V and 4 from J, leaving 14 bases between them. The CDR3 consists of 14 residues. The CDR3 region has the DNA TGCGCCAGCAGGGCACAGGGTACCTCAGATACGCAGTATTTT. This codes for CASRAQGTSDTQYF.

The gene calls are TRBV5-1 and TRBJ2-7; possible D gene TRBD1, 6 bases. The V and J ends lost 4 bases and 4 bases respectively, with 15 bases between them. The CDR3 is 14 amino acids. Germline values: CDR1 SGHRS, CDR2 YFSETQ. This CDR3 reads CASSQGSYGYEQYF. Written as DNA, the CDR3 is TGCGCCAGCAGCCAGGGGAGTTATGGGTACGAGCAGTACTTC.

The V and J genes are TRBV5-1 and TRBJ2-5, with 8 bases lining up with TRBD2. The ends lost 4 bases at V and 0 bases at J; junction bases unmatched: 11. The CDR3 has 17 residues. The germline V gene has CDR1 SGHRS and CDR2 YFSETQ. CDR3: CASSDQTTSAYQETQYF. The CDR3 DNA follows: TGCGCCAGCAGCGACCAGACGACTAGCGCGTACCAAGAGACCCAGTACTTC. Combining the CDR3 with reference TRBV5-1 and TRBJ2-5 gives the whole variable domain KAGVTQTPRYLIKTRGQQVTLSCSPISGHRSVSWYQQTPGQGLQFLFEYFSETQRNKGNFPGRFSGRQFSNSRSEMNVSTLELGDSALYLCASSDQTTSAYQETQYFGPGTRLLVL.

V and J are TRBV5-6 and TRBJ2-2, with 8 bases fitting TRBD2. This CDR3 comprises 15 residues. CDR1 and CDR2 from the germline V gene are SGHDT and YYEEEE. V was clipped by 2 bases and J by 4 bases; unmatched bases: 4. For the CDR3, the DNA is TGTGCCAGCAGCTTCGGGGGGGGCCTCACCGGGGAGCTGTTTTTT. This sequence encodes CASSFGGGLTGELFF.

This sequence joins TRBV5-1 and TRBJ1-1, with no clear D. Germline loops: CDR1 SGHRS, CDR2 YFSETQ. This CDR3 comprises 17 residues. Trimming pared 0 bases from V and 5 bases from J, leaving 20 bases between. Written as DNA, the CDR3 is TGCGCCAGCAGCTTGGAACGGGGTGGGGAGACACAGACTGAAGCTTTCTTT. It encodes CASSLERGGETQTEAFF.

The V gene is TRBV11-2, the J gene TRBJ1-3; TRBD1 aligns across 9 bases. Germline CDR1 reads SGHAT; CDR2 reads FQNNGV. V gave up 5 bases and J gave up 7 bases; unmatched junction bases: 6. This CDR3 region has 14 residues. CDR3 protein: CASSTRTGENTIYF. The CDR3 coding sequence is TGTGCCAGCAGCACAAGGACAGGGGAGAACACCATATATTTT.